This T cell receptor (beta chain) was captured in a study of cytomegalovirus exposure and HLA in healthy donors. Findings of the study overall: As confirmed in vitro, three CMV-associated chains were specific for CMV antigens. The authors reported that TCR beta sequences could predict HLA-A and HLA-B alleles. These predictions were accurate for most subjects in the first cohort.

PCR used 60 Vbeta primers and 13 Jbeta primers. In the authors' workflow: Roughly 76 million unique TCR beta chains, roughly 11 million of them shared, were counted by a later analysis. Repertoires were generated with immunoSEQ multiplex PCR, while TCRdb's copy carries only in-frame clones and drops some. For V, J and clone size, that table is used; D and trimming come from the DNA. Altogether 200,000 or so clones are present, approximately 81% being singletons, with the ten largest covering over 1%. CDR1 is SGHVS, CDR2 FQNEAQ, per germline. The length of the CDR3 is 16 residues. V dropped 1 base and J dropped 2 bases, with 11 bases sitting between them. Notes on this clone: Its matching antigen is unknown.

Sequencing was carried out using PBMCs. This receptor was taken from a human donor in good health. The J gene is TRBJ1-4, the V gene TRBV7-8; tentatively, D is TRBD1 (6 bases). CDR3 coding DNA: TGTGCCAGCAGCTTAGAAGAAACAGGGACTAATGAAAAACTGTTTTTT. Protein product: CASSLEETGTNEKLFF.